The rows below give T cell receptor beta chains drawn from one sample of a study of cytotoxic CD8 clonotypes in ibrutinib-treated CLL. The protocol was immunoSEQ multiplex PCR, while the TCRdb copy is restricted to in-frame clones and leaves out a portion. The top ten clones hold 6.5% to 8.5% of a sample with around 310,000 clones, almost 80% of them seen once. This material consisted of PBMCs, taken before ibrutinib treatment. The source of these receptors is a human donor with chronic lymphocytic leukemia. Both conserved end residues are part of each CDR3. Fields, in order: D gene, J gene, V gene, clone size, CDR3 DNA, CDR3 protein. The D gene is left open where the match is weak. Size values are once, few and many counts, or a class for expanded clones, and some rows have none.

D gene: .; J gene: TRBJ1-5; V gene: TRBV28; clone size: once; CDR3 DNA: TGTGCCAGCAGTCCAGCTCTGGGGGCTAGGGGCAATCAGCCCCAGCATTTT; CDR3 protein: CASSPALGARGNQPQHF
D gene: TRBD1; J gene: TRBJ2-3; V gene: TRBV4-1; clone size: .; CDR3 DNA: TGCGCCAGCAGCCAAGATTGGGACAGCCCAGATACGCAGTATTTT; CDR3 protein: CASSQDWDSPDTQYF
D gene: TRBD1; J gene: TRBJ2-7; V gene: TRBV27; clone size: .; CDR3 DNA: TGTGCCAGCAGTTTTCGGGACAGGGTTCAGGGCGAGCAGTACTTC; CDR3 protein: CASSFRDRVQGEQYF
D gene: .; J gene: TRBJ2-6; V gene: TRBV7-7; clone size: .; CDR3 DNA: TGTGCCAGCAGCCCCGACTGGGGGGCCAACGTCCTGACTTTC; CDR3 protein: CASSPDWGANVLTF
D gene: TRBD1; J gene: TRBJ2-7; V gene: TRBV5-4; clone size: .; CDR3 DNA: TGTGCCAGCAGCCCACAGATACCGGGACAGGCCCCCTACGAGCAGTACTTC; CDR3 protein: CASSPQIPGQAPYEQYF
D gene: .; J gene: TRBJ2-5; V gene: TRBV5-4; clone size: .; CDR3 DNA: TGTGCCAGCAGCCCTCAAGTACAAGAGACCCAGTACTTC; CDR3 protein: CASSPQVQETQYF
D gene: .; J gene: TRBJ2-7; V gene: TRBV27; clone size: few; CDR3 DNA: TGTGCCAGCAGTACCGGGTTGTCGCGCTACGAGCAGTACTTC; CDR3 protein: CASSTGLSRYEQYF
D gene: TRBD1; J gene: TRBJ1-1; V gene: TRBV27; clone size: .; CDR3 DNA: TGTGCCAGCAGTTTCCGGGACAGTCGAGCAGCTTTCTTT; CDR3 protein: CASSFRDSRAAFF
D gene: .; J gene: TRBJ2-3; V gene: TRBV5-1; clone size: .; CDR3 DNA: TGCGCCAGCAGCTTCAGACTCCAGAGCACAGATACGCAGTATTTT; CDR3 protein: CASSFRLQSTDTQYF
D gene: .; J gene: TRBJ2-2; V gene: TRBV7-3; clone size: .; CDR3 DNA: TGTGCCAGCAGCTCAAGAGCCGGGGAGCTGTTTTTT; CDR3 protein: CASSSRAGELFF
D gene: .; J gene: TRBJ1-2; V gene: TRBV4-1; clone size: once; CDR3 DNA: TGCGCCAGCAGCCAAGATCAAGGGGCTAACTATGGCTACACCTTC; CDR3 protein: CASSQDQGANYGYTF
D gene: TRBD1; J gene: TRBJ2-2; V gene: TRBV18; clone size: .; CDR3 DNA: TGTGCCAGCTCACCACCGGGACAGGGGGCCGGGGAGCTGTTTTTT; CDR3 protein: CASSPPGQGAGELFF
D gene: .; J gene: TRBJ2-3; V gene: TRBV5-1; clone size: .; CDR3 DNA: TGCGCCAGCAGCCGGGGCTTAAGACGGGCGAGCACAGATACGCAGTATTTT; CDR3 protein: CASSRGLRRASTDTQYF
D gene: .; J gene: TRBJ2-7; V gene: TRBV19; clone size: .; CDR3 DNA: TGTGCCAGTAGTATATCTTATGTGGGAAAGAGCTCCTACGAGCAGTACTTC; CDR3 protein: CASSISYVGKSSYEQYF
D gene: .; J gene: TRBJ2-7; V gene: TRBV11-2; clone size: once; CDR3 DNA: TGTGCCAGCAGCCCAATCGGTTACGAGCAGTACTTC; CDR3 protein: CASSPIGYEQYF
D gene: .; J gene: TRBJ1-2; V gene: TRBV27; clone size: .; CDR3 DNA: TGTGCCAGCAGTTTAAGCAGGTTTAGCGGCTACACCTTC; CDR3 protein: CASSLSRFSGYTF
D gene: TRBD2; J gene: TRBJ2-1; V gene: TRBV4-3; clone size: once; CDR3 DNA: TGCGCCAGCAGCCAAGATGCCTTCCTAGCGGGGAGATCGGGTGAGCAGTTCTTC; CDR3 protein: CASSQDAFLAGRSGEQFF
D gene: .; J gene: TRBJ2-1; V gene: TRBV10-2; clone size: .; CDR3 DNA: TGCGCCAGCAGTGAGTCGGGGTTTTCCTACAATGAGCAGTTCTTC; CDR3 protein: CASSESGFSYNEQFF
D gene: .; J gene: TRBJ2-7; V gene: TRBV25-1; clone size: once; CDR3 DNA: TGTGCCAGCAGTGAGGTTGGTAGGCTAGTGGTGGGTGAGCAGTACTTC; CDR3 protein: CASSEVGRLVVGEQYF
D gene: .; J gene: TRBJ2-3; V gene: TRBV4-1; clone size: .; CDR3 DNA: TGCGCCAGCAGCCAAGAAGGCTCCACAGATACGCAGTATTTT; CDR3 protein: CASSQEGSTDTQYF
D gene: TRBD1; J gene: TRBJ1-2; V gene: TRBV4-2; clone size: .; CDR3 DNA: TGTGCCAGCAGCCCCCAAACGGACAGGGGGCGCCGGTTCTATGGCTACACCTTC; CDR3 protein: CASSPQTDRGRRFYGYTF
D gene: .; J gene: TRBJ2-5; V gene: TRBV7-9; clone size: .; CDR3 DNA: TGTGCCAGCACCCAACGGAGAGAGACCCAGTACTTC; CDR3 protein: CASTQRRETQYF
D gene: TRBD2; J gene: TRBJ2-1; V gene: TRBV9; clone size: .; CDR3 DNA: TGTGCCAGCAGCTCCTATAGCGGGGAGGAGCAGTTCTTC; CDR3 protein: CASSSYSGEEQFF
D gene: .; J gene: TRBJ2-7; V gene: TRBV7-9; clone size: .; CDR3 DNA: TGTGCCAGCAGCTTAGTACTTCTGTCTGGAAACTACGAGCAGTACTTC; CDR3 protein: CASSLVLLSGNYEQYF
D gene: .; J gene: TRBJ1-2; V gene: TRBV30; clone size: .; CDR3 DNA: TGTGCCTGGAGTGTACTTTTAGAGGGCTACACCTTC; CDR3 protein: CAWSVLLEGYTF
D gene: TRBD2; J gene: TRBJ2-1; V gene: TRBV5-8; clone size: .; CDR3 DNA: TGTGCCAGCAGCTTGCTAGCGGGAGGTTACAATGAGCAGTTCTTC; CDR3 protein: CASSLLAGGYNEQFF
D gene: TRBD1; J gene: TRBJ2-5; V gene: TRBV28; clone size: .; CDR3 DNA: TGTGCCAGCAGTGCCCCCGGGACAGGGCAAGAGACCCAGTACTTC; CDR3 protein: CASSAPGTGQETQYF
D gene: TRBD2; J gene: TRBJ2-7; V gene: TRBV28; clone size: once; CDR3 DNA: TGTGCCAGCAATTTGGGCGGGAGCCGCCCTTACGAGCAGTACTTC; CDR3 protein: CASNLGGSRPYEQYF
D gene: TRBD2; J gene: TRBJ2-1; V gene: TRBV5-1; clone size: .; CDR3 DNA: TGCGCCAGCAGCTTTACAGCGGGAGTCTACAATGAGCAGTTCTTC; CDR3 protein: CASSFTAGVYNEQFF
D gene: .; J gene: TRBJ1-1; V gene: TRBV5-1; clone size: .; CDR3 DNA: TGCGCCAGCAGCTCCACCCGGCCCGGGGACACTGAAGCTTTCTTT; CDR3 protein: CASSSTRPGDTEAFF
D gene: TRBD2; J gene: TRBJ2-3; V gene: TRBV15; clone size: once; CDR3 DNA: TGTGCCACCAGCAGAGGAATAGCGGGAGTCACGACAGATACGCAGTATTTT; CDR3 protein: CATSRGIAGVTTDTQYF
D gene: TRBD1; J gene: TRBJ1-1; V gene: TRBV7-2; clone size: .; CDR3 DNA: TGTGCCAGCAGTCCAGCCCGGGACAGGGGGCTGAGTGGCACTGAAGCTTTCTTT; CDR3 protein: CASSPARDRGLSGTEAFF
D gene: TRBD2; J gene: TRBJ2-1; V gene: TRBV5-4; clone size: .; CDR3 DNA: TGTGCCAGCAGCAAGCGGACTAGCGGGAGCGATGAGCAGTTCTTC; CDR3 protein: CASSKRTSGSDEQFF
D gene: .; J gene: TRBJ2-7; V gene: TRBV9; clone size: .; CDR3 DNA: TGTGCCAGCAGCGTAGTAAAGTGTCTAGGACAGTCGGCATCCTACGAGCAGTACTTC; CDR3 protein: CASSVVKCLGQSASYEQYF
D gene: .; J gene: TRBJ2-1; V gene: TRBV4-3; clone size: once; CDR3 DNA: TGCGCCAGCAGCCAAGACGGCGATCGGGGCGAGCAGTTCTTC; CDR3 protein: CASSQDGDRGEQFF
D gene: .; J gene: TRBJ2-3; V gene: TRBV27; clone size: .; CDR3 DNA: TGTGCCAGCAGTTCCCTATCGCGGAGCCCTAGCACAGATACGCAGTATTTT; CDR3 protein: CASSSLSRSPSTDTQYF
D gene: .; J gene: TRBJ1-3; V gene: TRBV2; clone size: .; CDR3 DNA: TGTGCCAGCATACAGGAACGGGGTAACACCATATATTTT; CDR3 protein: CASIQERGNTIYF
D gene: TRBD1; J gene: TRBJ2-2; V gene: TRBV7-2; clone size: .; CDR3 DNA: TGTGCCAGCAGCTTTGGGGGACAGAGGAACACCGGGGAGCTGTTTTTT; CDR3 protein: CASSFGGQRNTGELFF
D gene: TRBD2; J gene: TRBJ2-1; V gene: TRBV7-8; clone size: .; CDR3 DNA: TGTGCCAGCAGCCGCCTTGGCGGGAGGGCTGGGTATGAGCAGTTCTTC; CDR3 protein: CASSRLGGRAGYEQFF
D gene: .; J gene: TRBJ2-7; V gene: TRBV10-3; clone size: .; CDR3 DNA: TGTGCCATCAGTGACCTAAAACAAGGATACGAGCAGTACTTC; CDR3 protein: CAISDLKQGYEQYF
D gene: .; J gene: TRBJ2-6; V gene: TRBV9; clone size: few; CDR3 DNA: TGTGCCAGCAGCGGCACATCTGGGGCCAACGTCCTGACTTTC; CDR3 protein: CASSGTSGANVLTF
D gene: .; J gene: TRBJ2-7; V gene: TRBV19; clone size: once; CDR3 DNA: TGTGCCAGTAGTCCGGGACTTAAGTACGAGCAGTACTTC; CDR3 protein: CASSPGLKYEQYF
D gene: TRBD1; J gene: TRBJ1-2; V gene: TRBV5-6; clone size: .; CDR3 DNA: TGTGCCAGCAGGCGGGACAGTCCTAGCTATGGCTACACCTTC; CDR3 protein: CASRRDSPSYGYTF
D gene: .; J gene: TRBJ2-3; V gene: TRBV18; clone size: .; CDR3 DNA: TGTGCCAGCGCCATTACAGATACGCAGTATTTT; CDR3 protein: CASAITDTQYF
D gene: TRBD2; J gene: TRBJ2-6; V gene: TRBV11-1; clone size: .; CDR3 DNA: TGTGCCAGCAGCTTAGGGACTAGCGGGAGTGGGGCCAACGTCCTGACTTTC; CDR3 protein: CASSLGTSGSGANVLTF
D gene: TRBD1; J gene: TRBJ1-4; V gene: TRBV7-9; clone size: .; CDR3 DNA: TGTGCCAGCAGCACCCGACAGGGGGCTAATGAAAAACTGTTTTTT; CDR3 protein: CASSTRQGANEKLFF
D gene: .; J gene: TRBJ2-1; V gene: TRBV19; clone size: few; CDR3 DNA: TGTGCCAGTAGTGCACAGGGTTTCTCCTACAATGAGCAGTTCTTC; CDR3 protein: CASSAQGFSYNEQFF
D gene: .; J gene: TRBJ2-3; V gene: TRBV18; clone size: .; CDR3 DNA: TGTGCCAGCTCACCACCGGTTACACTGGGCACAGATACGCAGTATTTT; CDR3 protein: CASSPPVTLGTDTQYF
D gene: .; J gene: TRBJ2-3; V gene: TRBV2; clone size: .; CDR3 DNA: TGTGCCAGCAGTTTTAGCGCTGCGCAGTATTTT; CDR3 protein: CASSFSAAQYF
D gene: .; J gene: TRBJ1-1; V gene: TRBV4-3; clone size: once; CDR3 DNA: TGCGCCAGCAGCCAAGCACTCCAGGGCTACACTGAAGCTTTCTTT; CDR3 protein: CASSQALQGYTEAFF
D gene: .; J gene: TRBJ2-3; V gene: TRBV28; clone size: .; CDR3 DNA: TGTGCCAGCAGTTCCCCCGCTAGCGCCGACACAGATACGCAGTATTTT; CDR3 protein: CASSSPASADTDTQYF
D gene: .; J gene: TRBJ2-7; V gene: TRBV15; clone size: .; CDR3 DNA: TGTGCCACCAGCTCCCTGGGGTGGGCCGAGCAGTACTTC; CDR3 protein: CATSSLGWAEQYF
D gene: .; J gene: TRBJ1-3; V gene: TRBV11-2; clone size: .; CDR3 DNA: TGTGCCAGCAGCTTAGTCCCGGCCGTTGGAAACACCATATATTTT; CDR3 protein: CASSLVPAVGNTIYF
D gene: TRBD1; J gene: TRBJ2-3; V gene: TRBV6-1; clone size: .; CDR3 DNA: TGTGCCAGCAGTGAGGACAGGGGGTCGGGAGATACGCAGTATTTT; CDR3 protein: CASSEDRGSGDTQYF
D gene: TRBD2; J gene: TRBJ2-1; V gene: TRBV5-1; clone size: .; CDR3 DNA: TGCGCCAGCAGCCCGGGACTAGCGGTAAGGGGGAATGAGCAGTTCTTC; CDR3 protein: CASSPGLAVRGNEQFF
D gene: .; J gene: TRBJ2-7; V gene: TRBV19; clone size: once; CDR3 DNA: TGTGCCAGTAGGACTCTCTTGTCAGACGAGCAGTACTTC; CDR3 protein: CASRTLLSDEQYF
D gene: TRBD2; J gene: TRBJ2-7; V gene: TRBV19; clone size: once; CDR3 DNA: TGTGCCAGTAGTATGGCGGCTAGCGGGTTCACCTACGAGCAGTACTTC; CDR3 protein: CASSMAASGFTYEQYF
D gene: TRBD2; J gene: TRBJ2-7; V gene: TRBV7-2; clone size: once; CDR3 DNA: TGTGCCAGCAGCTTAGCGACAGGGGGACTAGCGGGAGGCTTCTACGAGCAGTACTTC; CDR3 protein: CASSLATGGLAGGFYEQYF
D gene: .; J gene: TRBJ2-7; V gene: TRBV5-6; clone size: .; CDR3 DNA: TGTGCCAGCAGCTCCTCCGGGATCTCCTACGAGCAGTACTTC; CDR3 protein: CASSSSGISYEQYF